This T cell receptor beta chain was documented in a study of regulatory T cells in long-lasting Graves disease. For the study at large: Antithyroid drugs had been given to newly diagnosed Graves' patients for under 3 months. Study findings and constraints: Accuracy might have suffered from few samples.

CDR1 is MDHEN and CDR2 is SYDVKM in the germline V gene. The length of the CDR3 is 13 residues. The V gene lost 4 bases and the J gene lost 2 bases, with 7 bases spanning the gap. Researchers made TCR beta libraries by using iRepertoire HTBI primers and running Arm-PCR on CDR3 regions. One entry per CDR3 protein results from TCRdb running MiXCR on the multiplex PCR reads. The repertoire consists of approximately 300,000 distinct CDR3 sequences, with 15% to 20% occurring once and the leading ten covering about 38%. This clonotype was found many times. The antigen remains unidentified. Time point of the sample: newly diagnosed GD, antithyroid drugs for less than 3 months. Researchers made the TCR library from RNA that was extracted from PBMCs.

The clonotype comes from a female donor with Graves disease. This specimen consisted of peripheral blood mononuclear cells (PBMCs), obtained at new diagnosis, from a patient treated with antithyroid drugs. The chain joins TRBV28 to TRBJ2-3; D is ambiguous. The CDR3, as DNA: TGTGCCAGCAGTTCCCGCCCCACAGATACGCAGTATTTT. Amino acid sequence: CASSSRPTDTQYF.